A selection of T cell receptor beta chains follows, all from one sample in a study of blood T cell repertoires in COVID-19. Measured with immunoSEQ multiplex PCR; TCRdb has only the in-frame clones, and not every one. The table lists around 140,000 clones, about 90% of them singletons. The sequencing sample was made of peripheral blood. These receptors came from a man older than 75 with acute or convalescent COVID-19. CDR3s include the opening cysteine and the closing phenylalanine or tryptophan. A D gene is named only where the DNA matches it firmly. Clone size, where shown, is once, few, many, or a class for clones that have expanded.

v_gene: TRBV19
abundance: NA
d_gene: TRBD2
j_gene: TRBJ2-7
CDR3aa: CASSSSGTSGGSYEQYF
CDR3nt: TGTGCCAGTAGTTCCTCCGGGACTAGCGGGGGTTCCTACGAGCAGTACTTC

v_gene: TRBV12-3/TRBV12-4
abundance: NA
d_gene: NA
j_gene: TRBJ1-2
CDR3aa: CASSLYQRDGYTF
CDR3nt: TGTGCCAGCAGCTTGTACCAGAGGGATGGCTACACCTTC

v_gene: TRBV10-3
abundance: NA
d_gene: NA
j_gene: TRBJ1-1
CDR3aa: CAIRQVGAKDTEAFF
CDR3nt: TGTGCCATCAGGCAGGTTGGGGCGAAAGACACTGAAGCTTTCTTT

v_gene: TRBV9
abundance: NA
d_gene: TRBD1
j_gene: TRBJ2-2
CDR3aa: CASSVDDRGTGELFF
CDR3nt: TGTGCCAGCAGCGTAGACGACAGGGGTACCGGGGAGCTGTTTTTT

v_gene: TRBV3-1/TRBV3-2
abundance: NA
d_gene: TRBD1
j_gene: TRBJ1-1
CDR3aa: CASSLTDRGDTEAFF
CDR3nt: TGTGCCAGCAGCCTAACAGACAGGGGTGACACTGAAGCTTTCTTT

v_gene: TRBV28
abundance: NA
d_gene: NA
j_gene: TRBJ1-2
CDR3aa: CASSSPGANYGYTF
CDR3nt: TGTGCCAGCAGTTCACCGGGAGCTAACTATGGCTACACCTTC

v_gene: TRBV2
abundance: NA
d_gene: TRBD1
j_gene: TRBJ1-2
CDR3aa: CASSLLTGGRNGYTF
CDR3nt: TGTGCCAGCAGCCTACTGACAGGGGGTAGGAATGGCTACACCTTC

v_gene: TRBV7-8
abundance: few
d_gene: TRBD2
j_gene: TRBJ2-1
CDR3aa: CASSTSGATYNEQFF
CDR3nt: TGTGCCAGCAGCACAAGCGGGGCCACCTACAATGAGCAGTTCTTC

v_gene: TRBV28
abundance: NA
d_gene: NA
j_gene: TRBJ1-5
CDR3aa: CASSLMGGSQPQHF
CDR3nt: TGTGCCAGCAGTTTAATGGGAGGCAGTCAGCCCCAGCATTTT

v_gene: TRBV11-3
abundance: NA
d_gene: TRBD1
j_gene: TRBJ2-5
CDR3aa: CASSPHRGQETQYF
CDR3nt: TGTGCCAGCAGCCCCCACAGGGGACAAGAGACCCAGTACTTC

v_gene: TRBV5-6
abundance: once
d_gene: TRBD2
j_gene: TRBJ2-7
CDR3aa: CASSLSGSPISYEQYF
CDR3nt: TGTGCCAGCAGCTTAAGCGGGAGCCCCATTTCCTACGAGCAGTACTTC

v_gene: TRBV20-1
abundance: NA
d_gene: TRBD1
j_gene: TRBJ1-5
CDR3aa: CSASVTGFGQPQHF
CDR3nt: TGCAGTGCTAGTGTGACAGGGTTTGGACAGCCCCAGCATTTT

v_gene: TRBV2
abundance: NA
d_gene: NA
j_gene: TRBJ1-5
CDR3aa: CASSEAEGGVPQHF
CDR3nt: TGTGCCAGCAGTGAAGCGGAGGGGGGGGTGCCCCAGCATTTT

v_gene: TRBV3-1/TRBV3-2
abundance: NA
d_gene: NA
j_gene: TRBJ1-1
CDR3aa: CASSQAFQGNTEAFF
CDR3nt: TGTGCCAGCAGCCAGGCCTTCCAGGGAAACACTGAAGCTTTCTTT

v_gene: TRBV30
abundance: NA
d_gene: NA
j_gene: TRBJ1-3
CDR3aa: CAWRTVGNTIYF
CDR3nt: TGTGCCTGGAGGACAGTTGGAAACACCATATATTTT

v_gene: TRBV14
abundance: NA
d_gene: NA
j_gene: TRBJ1-1
CDR3aa: CASSHPGPGSTEAFF
CDR3nt: TGTGCCAGCAGCCATCCCGGGCCGGGGTCCACTGAAGCTTTCTTT

v_gene: TRBV28
abundance: NA
d_gene: TRBD1
j_gene: TRBJ1-6
CDR3aa: CASSAAGQGNSPLHF
CDR3nt: TGTGCCAGCAGTGCCGCCGGACAGGGAAATTCACCCCTCCACTTT

v_gene: TRBV6-5
abundance: NA
d_gene: NA
j_gene: TRBJ1-1
CDR3aa: CASSYSIGVRTEAFF
CDR3nt: TGTGCCAGCAGTTACTCGATCGGGGTACGGACTGAAGCTTTCTTT

v_gene: TRBV6-5
abundance: NA
d_gene: TRBD1
j_gene: TRBJ1-6
CDR3aa: CASSGQGRISPLHF
CDR3nt: TGTGCCAGCAGCGGACAGGGGCGAATTTCACCCCTCCACTTT

v_gene: TRBV5-1
abundance: NA
d_gene: NA
j_gene: TRBJ1-1
CDR3aa: CASSPRTTQNTEAFF
CDR3nt: TGCGCCAGCAGCCCTAGGACAACACAGAACACTGAAGCTTTCTTT